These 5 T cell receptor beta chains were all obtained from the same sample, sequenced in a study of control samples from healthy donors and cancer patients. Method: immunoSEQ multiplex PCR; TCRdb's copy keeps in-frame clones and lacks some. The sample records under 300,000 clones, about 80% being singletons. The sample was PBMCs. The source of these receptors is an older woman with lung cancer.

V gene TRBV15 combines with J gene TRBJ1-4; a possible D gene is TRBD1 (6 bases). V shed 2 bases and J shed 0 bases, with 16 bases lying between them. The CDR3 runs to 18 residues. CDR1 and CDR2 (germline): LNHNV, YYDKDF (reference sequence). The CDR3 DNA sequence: TGTGCCACCAGCAGAACTACAGGGTACCGCGCAACTAATGAAAAACTGTTTTTT. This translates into CATSRTTGYRATNEKLFF. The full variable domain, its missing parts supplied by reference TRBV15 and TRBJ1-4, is DAMVIQNPRYQVTQFGKPVTLSCSQTLNHNVMYWYQQKSSQAPKLLFHYYDKDFNNEADTPDNFQSRRPNTSFCFLDIRSPGLGDTAMYLCATSRTTGYRATNEKLFFGSGTQLSVL.

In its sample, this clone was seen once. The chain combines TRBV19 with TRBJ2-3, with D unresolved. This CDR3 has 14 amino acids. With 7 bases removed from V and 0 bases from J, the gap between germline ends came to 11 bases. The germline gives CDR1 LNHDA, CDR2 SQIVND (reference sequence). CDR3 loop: CASNVGFSTDTQYF. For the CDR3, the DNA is TGTGCCAGTAACGTGGGTTTCAGCACAGATACGCAGTATTTT. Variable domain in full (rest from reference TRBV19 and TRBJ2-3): DGGITQSPKYLFRKEGQNVTLSCEQNLNHDAMYWYRQDPGQGLRLIYYSQIVNDFQKGDIAEGYSVSREKKESFPLTVTSAQKNPTAFYLCASNVGFSTDTQYFGPGTRLTVL.

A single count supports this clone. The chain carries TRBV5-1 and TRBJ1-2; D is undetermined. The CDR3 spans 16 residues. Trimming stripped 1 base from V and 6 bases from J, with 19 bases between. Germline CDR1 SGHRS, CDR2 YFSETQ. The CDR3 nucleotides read TGCGCCAGCAGCTTGCGTAGGCGAGTCCCTAGGGATGGCTACACCTTC. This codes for CASSLRRRVPRDGYTF.

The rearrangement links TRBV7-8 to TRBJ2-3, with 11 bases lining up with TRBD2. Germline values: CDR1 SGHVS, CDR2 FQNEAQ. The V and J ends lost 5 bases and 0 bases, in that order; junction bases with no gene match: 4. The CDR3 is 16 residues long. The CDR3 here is CASSPLAGASTDTQYF. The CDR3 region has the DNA TGTGCCAGCAGCCCACTAGCGGGGGCCAGCACAGATACGCAGTATTTT.

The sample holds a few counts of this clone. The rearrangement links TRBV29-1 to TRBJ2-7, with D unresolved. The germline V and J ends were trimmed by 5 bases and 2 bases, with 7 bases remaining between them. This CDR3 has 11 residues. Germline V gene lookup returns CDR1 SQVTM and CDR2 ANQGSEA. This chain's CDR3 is CSVNGAYEQYF. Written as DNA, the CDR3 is TGCAGCGTTAACGGAGCCTACGAGCAGTACTTC.